This T cell receptor beta chain was sequenced for a study of shared clonotypes between healthy human individuals. Study-level background: Per donor, CD8 memory used one plate, CD8 naive used two, CD4 memory used three and CD4 naive used three. Study-wide results and limits: Sampling covered blood only; tissue repertoires likely differ.

TCRdb's table, derived via immunoSEQ multiplex PCR, lists solely in-frame clones and lacks some. This sample carries roughly 2 million clones, over 85% of them seen once, and the ten largest clones take approximately 1.2%. The CDR3 has 12 amino acids. Looked up from germline, CDR1 is MNHNS and CDR2 is SASEGT. Trimming removed 4 bases from V and 3 bases from J, with 7 bases in between. Naive CD8 cells comprised CD45RO-negative, CCR7-positively selected cells, excluding terminally differentiated effector memory CD45RA+ cells. Each of the donors was a healthy adult who was HIV-negative and had not had a recent acute infection or vaccination. Comment on this clone: Its antigen is unknown.

The receptor comes from a man younger than 35 in good health. The sequencing sample was made of naive CD8+ T cells sorted from blood. The chain recombines TRBV6-1 with TRBJ2-7, with D uncertain. DNA for the CDR3: TGTGCCAGCAGTGCCTCTAACTACGAGCAGTACTTC. Translated: CASSASNYEQYF.